This paragraph reports one T cell receptor (beta chain). This entry belongs to a study of blood T cell repertoires in COVID-19. As originally analysed: By means of reference gene primer amplification, nucleated cell counts were estimated. TCRdb keeps only in-frame clones here, not all; method: immunoSEQ multiplex PCR. V and J calls and clone size are as listed in that table; D and trimming were resolved from the DNA. The top ten clones hold 7% to 10% of a sample with 130,000 or so clones, about 79% of them seen once. Germline trimming cut 6 bases from V and 12 bases from J; bases unmatched to any gene: 6. CDR3 length equals 12 residues. Germline loops: CDR1 KGHSH, CDR2 LQKENI.

The TCR originated in a man aged 45-65 years who had recovered from COVID-19. The J gene is TRBJ2-1, the V gene TRBV18; 9 bases match TRBD1. Sequencing was carried out using PBMCs or T cells enriched from blood (not recorded which). The DNA of the CDR3 is TGTGCCAGCTCCCCTAACAGGGGGCGGCAGTTCTTC. Its translation: CASSPNRGRQFF.